This TCR beta chain appears in the sequencing data of a study of CD8 T cells in Susac syndrome. Reverse transcription of 0.5 to 1 ug RNA was performed with random hexamers. A multiplex approach, immunoSEQ multiplex PCR, amplified TCR beta CDR3 across 54 Vbeta and 13 Jbeta. TCRdb reprocessed the immunoSEQ multiplex PCR reads via MiXCR and lists one record per CDR3 protein. Of 110,000 to 150,000 distinct CDR3 sequences listed, 94% are singletons. The count of this clonotype is one. This CDR3 is 13 amino acids long. The ends were cut back, 5 bases at V and 10 bases at J, with 17 bases in the middle. CDR1 and CDR2 (germline): MNHEY, SVGAGI. Both CD4+ and CD8+ T cells were negatively isolated, and TEMRA cells underwent FACS enrichment.

The source of this sequence is a human donor in good health. Specimen: CD8+ T cells from PBMCs. The chain uses TRBV6-5 and TRBJ1-1, with D possibly TRBD1 on 6 matching bases. This chain's CDR3 is CASSLGGGRVAFF. The CDR3, as DNA: TGTGCCAGCAGTCTCGGGGGCGGCAGGGTAGCTTTCTTT.